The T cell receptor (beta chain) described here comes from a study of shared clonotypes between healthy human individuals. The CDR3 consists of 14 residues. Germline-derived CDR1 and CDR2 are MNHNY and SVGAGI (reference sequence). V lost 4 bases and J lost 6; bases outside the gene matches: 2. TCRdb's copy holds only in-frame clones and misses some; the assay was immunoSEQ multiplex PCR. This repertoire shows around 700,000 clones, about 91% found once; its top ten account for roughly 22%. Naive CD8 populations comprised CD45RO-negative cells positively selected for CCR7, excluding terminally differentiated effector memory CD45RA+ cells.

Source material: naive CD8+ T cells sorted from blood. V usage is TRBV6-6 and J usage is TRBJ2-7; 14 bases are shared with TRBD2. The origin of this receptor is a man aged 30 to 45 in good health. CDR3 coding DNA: TGTGCCAGCAGTTCGGGACTAGCGGGAGTCGAGCAGTACTTC. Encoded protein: CASSSGLAGVEQYF.